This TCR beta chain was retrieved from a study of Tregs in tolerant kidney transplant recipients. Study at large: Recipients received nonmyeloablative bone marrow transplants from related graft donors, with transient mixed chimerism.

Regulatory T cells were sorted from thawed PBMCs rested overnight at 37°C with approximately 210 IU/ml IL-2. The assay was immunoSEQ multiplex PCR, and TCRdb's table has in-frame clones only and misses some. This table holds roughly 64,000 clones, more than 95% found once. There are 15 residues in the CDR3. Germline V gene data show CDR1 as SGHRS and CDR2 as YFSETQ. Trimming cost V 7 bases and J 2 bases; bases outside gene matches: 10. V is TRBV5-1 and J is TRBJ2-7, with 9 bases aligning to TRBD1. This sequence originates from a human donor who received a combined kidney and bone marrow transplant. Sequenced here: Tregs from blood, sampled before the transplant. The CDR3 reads CASSRTGEETYEQYF. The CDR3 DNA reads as TGCGCCAGCTCTAGGACAGGGGAGGAAACCTACGAGCAGTACTTC.